These 3 T cell receptor beta chains share one sample of origin, sequenced in a study of control samples from healthy donors and cancer patients. Here immunoSEQ multiplex PCR was the method, and the copy in TCRdb shows in-frame clones only, minus some. The sample yields 100,000 to 150,000 clones, approximately 92% seen once. Sequencing used blood. Receptor source: a middle-aged man in good health.

The chain is built from TRBV5-6 and TRBJ2-7; D remains unclear. Trimming pared 2 bases from V and 6 bases from J, leaving 12 bases between. Per the germline V gene, CDR1 is SGHDT and CDR2 is YYEEEE. The CDR3 is 13 amino acids. CDR3 sequence reads: CASSFGSVGEQYF. DNA for the CDR3: TGTGCCAGCAGCTTCGGATCAGTTGGCGAGCAGTACTTC.

The gene calls are TRBV6-1 and TRBJ2-7; possibly TRBD1 for D (6 bases). V gave up 2 bases and J gave up 3 bases, with 14 bases separating them. Per germline, CDR1 MNHNS and CDR2 SASEGT. The CDR3 runs 15 residues. The CDR3 sequence: CASSEPGLGGYEQYF. CDR3 nucleotides: TGTGCCAGCAGTGAACCCGGGCTAGGGGGCTACGAGCAGTACTTC.

This rearrangement joins TRBV4-2 to TRBJ2-5, with 11 positions matching TRBD1. CDR3 length equals 17 residues. Unmatched junction bases numbered 8, after V lost 0 bases and J lost 5 bases. CDR1 and CDR2 (germline): LGHNA, YNFKEQ. The CDR3 here is CASSQDRGTGGLETQYF. The CDR3, as DNA: TGTGCCAGCAGCCAAGATCGAGGGACAGGGGGGTTGGAGACCCAGTACTTC.